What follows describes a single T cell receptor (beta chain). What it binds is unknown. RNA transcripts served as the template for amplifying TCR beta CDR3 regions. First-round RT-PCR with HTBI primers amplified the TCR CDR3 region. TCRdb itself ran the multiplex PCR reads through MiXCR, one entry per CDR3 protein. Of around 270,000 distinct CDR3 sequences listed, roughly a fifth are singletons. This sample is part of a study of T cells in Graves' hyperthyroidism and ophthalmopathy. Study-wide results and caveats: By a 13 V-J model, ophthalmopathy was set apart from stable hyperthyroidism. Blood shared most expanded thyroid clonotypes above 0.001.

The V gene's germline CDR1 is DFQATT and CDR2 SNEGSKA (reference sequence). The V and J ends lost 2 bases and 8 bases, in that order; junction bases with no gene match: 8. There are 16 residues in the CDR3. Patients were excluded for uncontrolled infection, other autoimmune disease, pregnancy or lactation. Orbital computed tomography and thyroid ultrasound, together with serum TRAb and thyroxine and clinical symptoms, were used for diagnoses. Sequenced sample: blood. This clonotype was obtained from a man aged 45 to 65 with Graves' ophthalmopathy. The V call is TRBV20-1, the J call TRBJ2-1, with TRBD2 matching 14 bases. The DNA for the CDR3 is TGCAGTGCTAGAATCCCGGGACTAGCGGGAGTAGATGAGCAGTTCTTC. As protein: CSARIPGLAGVDEQFF.